These 14 T cell receptor beta chains share one sample of origin, sequenced in a study of blood T cell repertoires in COVID-19. The assay was immunoSEQ multiplex PCR, and TCRdb's table has in-frame clones only and misses some. Among approximately 210,000 clones listed, 90% to 95% were seen once. The material sequenced was peripheral blood. The receptor source for this set is a man aged 25 to 45 with COVID-19, enrolled during active disease.

This chain joins TRBV9 and TRBJ1-1; 9 nucleotides align to TRBD1. Germline V gives CDR1 SGDLS, CDR2 YYNGEE. The CDR3 contains 17 residues. The trim removed 0 bases at V and 2 bases at J, leaving 8 bases unmatched. The CDR3 nucleotides are TGTGCCAGCAGCGTAGCCCCGACAGGGGGGAGAAACACTGAAGCTTTCTTT. Translated: CASSVAPTGGRNTEAFF.

This rearrangement joins TRBV11-2 to TRBJ1-2; 12 bases match TRBD1. Trimming cost V 5 bases and J 7 bases; bases outside gene matches: 8. This CDR3 has 15 amino acids. Per the germline V gene, CDR1 is SGHAT and CDR2 is FQNNGV. The CDR3, as DNA: TGTGCCAGCAGCACAGGGACAGGGGGCCGGGGTGGCTACACCTTC. It yields the protein CASSTGTGGRGGYTF.

The rearrangement uses TRBV4-1 and TRBJ1-2; no clear D. CDR3 length equals 15 residues. In germline, CDR1 is MGHRA, CDR2 YSYEKL. V gave up 0 bases and J gave up 4 bases, with 12 bases separating them. The CDR3 DNA is TGCGCCAGCAGCCAAGAATGGCAGATAACCTATGGCTACACCTTC. Its protein product is CASSQEWQITYGYTF.

This chain joins TRBV9 and TRBJ2-2, with 10 nucleotides matching TRBD1. With 3 bases clipped from V and 3 bases from J, the junction kept 14 bases outside the gene matches. There are 19 residues in the CDR3. Germline values: CDR1 SGDLS, CDR2 YYNGEE. CDR3 nucleotides: TGTGCCAGCAGCGAGACCCAAAGAGGGACAGGGGTGCACACCGGGGAGCTGTTTTTT. It specifies CASSETQRGTGVHTGELFF.

V gene TRBV5-5 combines with J gene TRBJ1-2; D gene uncertain. Between the trimmed V and J ends, which lost 0 bases and 2 bases, there was a span of 14 bases. This CDR3 spans 16 amino acids. From germline, CDR1 is SGHKS and CDR2 YYEKEE (reference sequence). The CDR3 loop reads CASSLDFFLLNYGYTF. In DNA form, the CDR3 reads TGTGCCAGCAGCTTGGATTTTTTCCTCCTGAACTATGGCTACACCTTC.

A few counts support this clone. This chain connects TRBV6-5 to TRBJ2-5; 12 nucleotides align to TRBD2. CDR1 and CDR2 from the germline V gene are MNHEY and SVGAGI. This CDR3 comprises 16 residues. V was clipped by 4 bases and J by 4 bases; unmatched bases: 7. The CDR3 sequence is CASSLSVGLAGETQYF. The CDR3 nucleotides read TGTGCCAGCAGTTTGAGTGTGGGACTAGCGGGAGAGACCCAGTACTTC.

This sequence joins TRBV30 and TRBJ2-7, with 7 bases that match TRBD2. The CDR3 spans 14 residues. Trimming removed 0 bases from V and 5 bases from J; junction bases left unmatched: 7. CDR1 is GTSNPN, CDR2 SVGIG, per germline (reference sequence). The CDR3 sequence is CAWSVSERDHEQYF. As DNA, the CDR3 is TGTGCCTGGAGTGTAAGTGAGCGGGACCACGAGCAGTACTTC.

The CDR3 DNA sequence: TGCAGTGCTTTGACAGGGGATGGCTACACCTTC. It is translated as CSALTGDGYTF. The rearrangement uses TRBV20-1 and TRBJ1-2; 8 positions match TRBD1. V lost 5 bases, J lost 6 bases, and 2 bases stayed unmatched. Looked up from germline, CDR1 is DFQATT and CDR2 is SNEGSKA (reference sequence). CDR3 length equals 11 residues.

The gene calls are TRBV18 and TRBJ1-2; 10 bases agree with TRBD1. CDR1 KGHSH and CDR2 LQKENI come from the germline V gene. Trimming removed 2 bases from V and 5 bases from J; junction bases left unmatched: 14. The CDR3 is 18 residues long. The CDR3 region is CASSPSQSRTGGHYGYTF. The CDR3 bases are TGTGCCAGCTCACCATCACAAAGCCGGACAGGGGGGCATTATGGCTACACCTTC.

This clone was observed a handful of times. The V call is TRBV7-9, the J call TRBJ1-6, with a weak D call TRBD1 (6 bases). The CDR3 covers 15 residues. Trimming cost V 1 base and J 10 bases, with 14 bases left between them. In germline, CDR1 is SEHNR, CDR2 FQNEAQ (reference sequence). The CDR3 nucleotides read TGTGCCAGCAGCTTAGGAGAGGGGCAGGGGTCACCCCTCCACTTT. Translation gives CASSLGEGQGSPLHF.

The gene calls are TRBV11-2 and TRBJ2-2, with a possible D match to TRBD2 (5 bases). V was shortened by 2 bases and J by 4 bases, with 17 bases between the two germline ends. The CDR3 consists of 17 residues. Germline V gene sequence: CDR1 SGHAT, CDR2 FQNNGV. The CDR3 loop is CASSLLRGQPSTGELFF. DNA for the CDR3: TGTGCCAGCAGCTTACTCAGAGGGCAGCCCAGCACCGGGGAGCTGTTTTTT.

The chain links TRBV9 to TRBJ2-3; possibly TRBD2 for D (5 bases). Germline V CDR1 and CDR2: SGDLS, YYNGEE. The CDR3 is 16 residues long. With 0 bases removed from V and 2 bases from J, the gap between germline ends came to 13 bases. CDR3 bases: TGTGCCAGCAGCGTAGGGACTGGGTCTACCACAGATACGCAGTATTTT. Protein: CASSVGTGSTTDTQYF.

This sequence joins TRBV7-2 and TRBJ1-2; 7 nucleotides line up with TRBD1. The J segment lost 4 bases and the V segment lost 2 bases, leaving 4 bases of the junction unmatched. The CDR3 spans 14 residues. CDR1 and CDR2 from the germline V gene are SGHTA and FQGNSA. The CDR3 loop reads CASSLYKGAYGYTF. As DNA, the CDR3 is TGTGCCAGCAGCTTATATAAGGGGGCCTATGGCTACACCTTC.

The chain joins TRBV2 to TRBJ1-1, with 9 bases that match TRBD1. This CDR3 spans 14 amino acids. Germline CDR1 is SNHLY and CDR2 is FYNNEI. Germline trimming cut 5 bases from V and 4 bases from J; bases unmatched to any gene: 5. The CDR3 region is CASSRLDRGTEAFF. CDR3 sequence (DNA): TGTGCCAGCAGTCGCCTGGACAGGGGCACTGAAGCTTTCTTT.